This TCR beta chain was observed in a study of shared clonotypes between healthy human individuals. General observations from the study: Tissues were not sampled, only blood, and their repertoires likely differ.

Under the authors' procedure: ImmunoSEQ sequences covered only the junction and lacked quality scores; filtering therefore differed. Clones were read by immunoSEQ multiplex PCR, and TCRdb kept only the in-frame ones, dropping some. V and J calls and clone size are those listed in that table; D and trimming were worked out from the DNA. Found here are some 660,000 clones, around 73% of them singletons; the top ten hold around 1.8%. To note about this clone: The antigen is unknown.

Sequenced input: memory CD4+ T cells sorted from blood. This sample's subset: CD45RA-negative fraction. This receptor was identified in a woman between 25 and 40 years old in good health.

CDR3 sequence reads: CASSPREGLGLAGLISYEQYF. CDR3 coding DNA: TGTGCCAGCAGCCCACGGGAGGGCCTTGGACTAGCGGGACTTATCTCCTACGAGCAGTACTTC. The V and J genes are TRBV7-8 and TRBJ2-7; 12 nucleotides align to TRBD2. The germline V gene encodes CDR1 SGHVS and CDR2 FQNEAQ. The junction had 20 bases not matched to a gene; V was cut back by 5 bases and J by 0 bases. This CDR3 is built from 21 residues.